This T cell receptor (beta chain) was documented in a study of human versus mouse CDR3 diversity and MHC coevolution. Unmatched junction bases numbered 5, after V lost 6 bases and J lost 8 bases. The CDR3 spans 14 residues. The V gene's germline CDR1 is WSHSY and CDR2 SAAADI. The data were produced by immunoSEQ multiplex PCR, yet TCRdb's version contains in-frame clones alone and is incomplete. The table includes some 80,000 clones, roughly 92% detected once. The chain couples TRBV10-2 to TRBJ2-1; TRBD2 matches 12 bases. Sequencing input: naive CD4+ T cells from blood. Subset defined: CD45RO-negative CD62L-positive naive CD4 T cells. The sequence came from a person aged 25 to 69 in good health. In DNA, the CDR3 is TGCGCCAGCAGGGGACTAGCGGGTGGGGATGAGCAGTTCTTC. Translating it yields CASRGLAGGDEQFF.